These 24 T cell receptor beta chains were all obtained from the same sample, sequenced in a study of blood T cell repertoires in COVID-19. Clones were sequenced by immunoSEQ multiplex PCR, and TCRdb holds only the in-frame ones, with some missing. Of around 250,000 clones listed, roughly 85% were seen once; the top ten hold about 9.3%. The specimen sequenced was PBMCs or T cells enriched from blood (not recorded which). The origin of the receptors is a woman aged 45-59 years with acute COVID-19.

The chain recombines TRBV3-1 (or the pseudogene TRBV3-2) with TRBJ1-4; D might be TRBD1 (5 bases). The CDR3 extends over 14 amino acids. Trimming took off 4 bases at V and 3 bases at J, with 9 bases between the two ends. Germline V CDR1 and CDR2: LGHDT, YNNKEL (reference sequence). The CDR3 region is CASSLGTANEKLFF. As DNA, the CDR3 is TGTGCCAGCAGCCTCGGGACTGCTAATGAAAAACTGTTTTTT.

The sample holds a few counts of this clone. J is TRBJ2-7 and V is TRBV5-6; D might be TRBD2 (5 bases). This CDR3 is built from 13 residues. Between the trimmed V and J ends, which lost 4 bases and 2 bases, there was a span of 10 bases. Germline V gene data show CDR1 as SGHDT and CDR2 as YYEEEE. The CDR3 bases are TGTGCCAGCAGCATCGGACTGGCCTACGAGCAGTACTTC. It is translated as CASSIGLAYEQYF.

The chain carries TRBV12-5 and TRBJ1-3; D is ambiguous. Germline V gene sequence: CDR1 LGHNT, CDR2 FRNRAP. V shed 2 bases and J shed 0 bases, with 5 bases lying between them. There are 14 residues in the CDR3. In DNA, the CDR3 is TGTGCTAGTGGTTTGCCGGTCTCTGGAAACACCATATATTTT. This translates into CASGLPVSGNTIYF.

The chain links TRBV5-6 to TRBJ2-3; 9 nucleotides align to TRBD1. Germline lookup yields CDR1 SGHDT and CDR2 YYEEEE. CDR3 length: 15 residues. Trimming cost V 4 bases and J 1 base; bases outside gene matches: 4. The CDR3 DNA sequence: TGTGCCAGCAGCCTGCGGGACAGGGGCACAGATACGCAGTATTTT. Translating gives CASSLRDRGTDTQYF.

The V and J genes are TRBV4-2 and TRBJ2-5, with TRBD2 as a possible D gene (6 bases). Germline V gene data show CDR1 as LGHNA and CDR2 as YNFKEQ. CDR3 length: 16 amino acids. V shed 0 bases and J shed 4 bases, with 15 bases lying between them. The DNA of the CDR3 is TGTGCCAGCAGCCAAGATATCGGGGGTGAAGCAGAGACCCAGTACTTC. Protein product: CASSQDIGGEAETQYF.

This chain links TRBV5-1 with TRBJ2-2; D is possibly TRBD2 (5 bases). The V gene's germline CDR1 is SGHRS and CDR2 YFSETQ. V shed 3 bases and J shed 5 bases, with 17 bases lying between them. CDR3 length: 16 residues. The CDR3 DNA follows: TGCGCCAGCAGCTCGTATCAGGTTGGAGGAACCGGGGAGCTGTTTTTT. It is translated as CASSSYQVGGTGELFF.

J is TRBJ1-1 and V is TRBV12-3 or TRBV12-4, with D hard to call. Trimming removed 4 bases at V and 1 base at J, with 7 bases between. The CDR3 covers 13 residues. CDR3 sequence (DNA): TGTGCCAGCAGTTCGCAGGCGAACACTGAAGCTTTCTTT. Amino acids: CASSSQANTEAFF.

This sequence joins TRBV6-2 or TRBV6-3 and TRBJ2-2; 7 bases align to TRBD1. This CDR3 is 16 amino acids long. Germline V lookup: CDR1 MNHEY, CDR2 SVGEGT. V lost 0 bases and J lost 4; bases outside the gene matches: 5. The CDR3 here is CASSYSDRVRTGELFF. In nucleotides, the CDR3 is TGTGCCAGCAGTTACTCTGACAGGGTTCGCACCGGGGAGCTGTTTTTT.

This clone was observed a few times. CDR3 nucleotides: TGTGCCAGTAGTATGGACAGATTTTCCTCTGGAAACACCATATATTTT. Protein product: CASSMDRFSSGNTIYF. The chain employs TRBV19 and TRBJ1-3, with TRBD1 as a possible D gene (6 bases). CDR1 is LNHDA, CDR2 SQIVND, per germline (reference sequence). Trimming shortened V by 3 bases and J by 0 bases, and 12 bases separated the two germline ends. The CDR3 has 16 residues.

V and J are TRBV18 and TRBJ2-1; D is possibly TRBD2 (6 bases). This CDR3 contains 15 residues. Trimming pared 1 base from V and 8 bases from J, leaving 15 bases between. Germline-derived CDR1 and CDR2 are KGHSH and LQKENI. CDR3 bases: TGTGCCAGCTCACCACAACCCGGGAGCGGCCATGAGCAGTTCTTC. Its protein product is CASSPQPGSGHEQFF.

The chain carries TRBV6-1 and TRBJ2-2; TRBD2 is a possible D gene (6 bases). Germline V lookup: CDR1 MNHNS, CDR2 SASEGT. V lost 3 bases, J lost 3 bases, and 20 bases lay in between. This CDR3 has 18 residues. Written as DNA, the CDR3 is TGTGCCAGCAGTGACCGTAACTGGGGAGGCAGCTACACCGGGGAGCTGTTTTTT. Encoded protein: CASSDRNWGGSYTGELFF.

The chain combines TRBV6-5 with TRBJ1-3; the match to TRBD1 covers 9 bases. V was clipped by 10 bases and J by 0 bases; unmatched bases: 7. The CDR3 is 15 amino acids. Germline CDR1 is MNHEY and CDR2 is SVGAGI. CDR3 region: CATRTGVISGNTIYF. The CDR3 DNA is TGTGCCACCAGGACAGGGGTTATCTCTGGAAACACCATATATTTT.

V usage is TRBV7-3 and J usage is TRBJ2-1, with a tentative D call TRBD2 (6 bases). The CDR3 runs to 13 residues. The V end lost 5 bases, the J end lost 7 bases, and 12 bases lay between the germline ends. The germline gives CDR1 SGHTA, CDR2 FQGTGA. DNA of the CDR3: TGTGCCAGCAGCCGCGCGGGGCCTAATGAGCAGTTCTTC. Encoded protein: CASSRAGPNEQFF.

V and J are TRBV7-2 and TRBJ2-3; TRBD2 aligns across 7 bases. J gave up 0 bases and V 2 bases, and 5 bases lay outside the gene matches. This CDR3 has 16 amino acids. Per germline, CDR1 SGHTA and CDR2 FQGNSA. In nucleotides, the CDR3 is TGTGCCAGCAGCTTAAATCGCGGGGGTAGCACAGATACGCAGTATTTT. Translated, it gives CASSLNRGGSTDTQYF.

This chain joins TRBV7-9 and TRBJ2-3; 13 nucleotides match TRBD2. V was clipped by 5 bases and J by 0 bases; unmatched bases: 2. Germline-derived CDR1 and CDR2 are SEHNR and FQNEAQ (reference sequence). This CDR3 is 16 amino acids long. The CDR3 here is CASSRTSGGSTDTQYF. As DNA, the CDR3 is TGTGCCAGCAGCCGGACTAGCGGGGGTAGCACAGATACGCAGTATTTT.

The rearrangement joins TRBV19 to TRBJ1-3; D is uncertain. The CDR3 has 12 residues. From germline, CDR1 is LNHDA and CDR2 SQIVND (reference sequence). Trimming took 6 bases from V and 4 from J, leaving 7 bases between them. This CDR3 reads CASSQNGNTIYF. DNA for the CDR3: TGTGCCAGTAGCCAGAACGGAAACACCATATATTTT.

This clone was detected once. The chain carries TRBV19 and TRBJ1-2; maybe TRBD1 (5 bases). Trimming pared 4 bases from V and 7 bases from J, leaving 13 bases between. CDR3 length: 13 amino acids. Germline V lookup: CDR1 LNHDA, CDR2 SQIVND (reference sequence). The CDR3 DNA sequence: TGTGCCAGTAGTAACCCCGGCGGGGGTGGCTACACCTTC. This translates into CASSNPGGGGYTF.

The CDR3 nucleotides read TGTGCCAGCAGTCTAAACGGGGGAGGCTACACCTTC. Protein: CASSLNGGGYTF. J is TRBJ1-2 and V is TRBV2; the D gene is possibly TRBD1 (5 bases). Trimming took off 5 bases at V and 8 bases at J, with 12 bases between the two ends. The CDR3 covers 12 residues. Germline lookup yields CDR1 SNHLY and CDR2 FYNNEI.

This sequence joins TRBV5-1 and TRBJ1-1; the match to TRBD1 covers 8 bases. The CDR3 extends over 15 amino acids. Trimming at V came to 4 bases and at J to 1 base, leaving 6 bases not matched to a gene. Germline lookup yields CDR1 SGHRS and CDR2 YFSETQ. CDR3: CASSTVTGANTEAFF. Written as DNA, the CDR3 is TGCGCCAGCAGCACAGTGACAGGGGCGAACACTGAAGCTTTCTTT. The full variable domain, in which reference TRBV5-1 and TRBJ1-1 provide the parts outside the CDR3, is KAGVTQTPRYLIKTRGQQVTLSCSPISGHRSVSWYQQTPGQGLQFLFEYFSETQRNKGNFPGRFSGRQFSNSRSEMNVSTLELGDSALYLCASSTVTGANTEAFFGQGTRLTVV.

The chain employs TRBV6-5 and TRBJ2-7; D not certain. Germline V gene lookup returns CDR1 MNHEY and CDR2 SVGAGI. The CDR3 is 12 residues long. The V end lost 10 bases, the J end lost 4 bases, and 14 bases lay between the germline ends. For the CDR3, the DNA is TGTGCCACCCAACGAGACGGGTACGAGCAGTACTTC. This encodes CATQRDGYEQYF.

Comment on this clone: The identical CDR3 is also encoded by other nucleotide sequences in the sample. The rearrangement joins TRBV12-3 or TRBV12-4 to TRBJ1-1; D is ambiguous. Trimming took off 4 bases at V and 2 bases at J, with 8 bases between the two ends. The CDR3 is made up of 13 amino acids. The CDR3 DNA reads as TGTGCCAGCAGTTATACGGGAAACACTGAAGCTTTCTTT. Its translation is CASSYTGNTEAFF.

On this clone: Other DNA sequences in the same sample also yield this CDR3. This chain links TRBV5-6 with TRBJ1-3; TRBD1 is a possible D gene (6 bases). CDR3 length: 15 amino acids. Germline V CDR1 and CDR2: SGHDT, YYEEEE. Trimming left V 4 bases short and J 4 bases short, with 15 bases between. CDR3 in amino acids: CASSSPTGSGNTIYF. The CDR3 region has the DNA TGTGCCAGCAGCAGCCCTACAGGGTCCGGAAACACCATATATTTT.

The V gene is TRBV9, the J gene TRBJ1-1; tentatively, D is TRBD1 (5 bases). Germline V gives CDR1 SGDLS, CDR2 YYNGEE. This CDR3 is 15 amino acids long. V lost 4 bases, J lost 3 bases, and 16 bases lay in between. The CDR3: CASSLDVREYTEAFF. Here the CDR3 DNA reads TGTGCCAGCAGCCTAGACGTCAGGGAATACACTGAAGCTTTCTTT. Combining the CDR3 with reference TRBV9 and TRBJ1-1 gives the whole variable domain DSGVTQTPKHLITATGQRVTLRCSPRSGDLSVYWYQQSLDQGLQFLIQYYNGEERAKGNILERFSAQQFPDLHSELNLSSLELGDSALYFCASSLDVREYTEAFFGQGTRLTVV.

The rearrangement uses TRBV12-3 or TRBV12-4 and TRBJ1-2; D ambiguous. The germline V and J ends were trimmed by 4 bases and 5 bases, with 8 bases remaining between them. There are 12 residues in the CDR3. The CDR3 DNA reads as TGTGCCAGCAGTTCATCGGGTTATGGCTACACCTTC. Translation gives CASSSSGYGYTF.